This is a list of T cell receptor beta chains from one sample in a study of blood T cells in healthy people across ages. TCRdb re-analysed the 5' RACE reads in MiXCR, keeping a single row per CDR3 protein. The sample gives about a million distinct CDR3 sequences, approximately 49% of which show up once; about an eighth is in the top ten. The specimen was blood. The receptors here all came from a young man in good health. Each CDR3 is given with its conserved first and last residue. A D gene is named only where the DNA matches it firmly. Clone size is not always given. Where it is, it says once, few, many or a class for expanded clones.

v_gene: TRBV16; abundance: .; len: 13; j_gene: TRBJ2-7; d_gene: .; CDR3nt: TGTGCCAGCAGCCAGTCGTGGGGGGACGAGCAGTACTTC; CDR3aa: CASSQSWGDEQYF
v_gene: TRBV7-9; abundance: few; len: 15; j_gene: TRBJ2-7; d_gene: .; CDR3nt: TGTGCCAGCAGCCCTATTATGTCTGAAGCCTACGAGCAGTACTTC; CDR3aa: CASSPIMSEAYEQYF
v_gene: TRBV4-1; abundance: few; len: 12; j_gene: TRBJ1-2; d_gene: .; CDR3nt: TGCGCCAGCAGCCAAGATTACTATGGCTACACCTTC; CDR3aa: CASSQDYYGYTF
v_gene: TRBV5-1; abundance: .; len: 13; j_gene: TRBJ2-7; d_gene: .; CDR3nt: TGCGCCAGCAGCTTGAGAGGGGCGGACGAGCAGTACTTC; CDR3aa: CASSLRGADEQYF
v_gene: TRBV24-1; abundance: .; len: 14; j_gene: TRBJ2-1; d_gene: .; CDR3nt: TGTGCCACCGGGGAGGCGGGACTCGGGAATGAGCAGTTCTTC; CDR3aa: CATGEAGLGNEQFF
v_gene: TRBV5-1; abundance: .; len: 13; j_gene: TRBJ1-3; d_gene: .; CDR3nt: TGCGCCAGCAGCTTCACCAGGGGAAACACCATATATTTT; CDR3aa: CASSFTRGNTIYF
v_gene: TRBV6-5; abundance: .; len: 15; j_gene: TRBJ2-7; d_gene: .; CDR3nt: TGTGCCAGCAGTTATGGGCAGGCGAGCTCCTACGAGCAGTACTTC; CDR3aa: CASSYGQASSYEQYF
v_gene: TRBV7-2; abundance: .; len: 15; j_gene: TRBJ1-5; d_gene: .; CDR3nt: TGTGCCAGCAGCTTATCAGGGTCCTCCAATCAGCCCCAGCATTTT; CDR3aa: CASSLSGSSNQPQHF
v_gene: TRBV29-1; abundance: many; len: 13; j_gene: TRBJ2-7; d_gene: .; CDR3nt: TGCAGCGTTGAAGTTCACGGCTCCTACGAGCAGTACTTC; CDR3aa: CSVEVHGSYEQYF
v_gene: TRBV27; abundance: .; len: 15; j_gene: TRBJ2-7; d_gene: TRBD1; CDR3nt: TGTGCCAGCAGTCAGAGACAGGGTACTCCTAACGAGCAGTACTTC; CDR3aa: CASSQRQGTPNEQYF
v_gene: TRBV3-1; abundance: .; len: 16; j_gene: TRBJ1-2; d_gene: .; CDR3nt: TGTGCCAGCAGCCAAGAACTGATGGCAGGCCGCTATGGCTACACCTTC; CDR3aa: CASSQELMAGRYGYTF
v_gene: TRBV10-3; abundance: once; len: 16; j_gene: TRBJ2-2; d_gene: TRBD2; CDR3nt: TGTGCCATCAGTGAGCCCCGGGGGGGCGTCGCCGGGGAGCTGTTTTTT; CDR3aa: CAISEPRGGVAGELFF
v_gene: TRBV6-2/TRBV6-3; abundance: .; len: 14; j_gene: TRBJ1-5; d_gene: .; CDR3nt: TGTGCCAGCAGTTACAGGGGAGACAATCAGCCCCAGCATTTT; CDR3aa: CASSYRGDNQPQHF
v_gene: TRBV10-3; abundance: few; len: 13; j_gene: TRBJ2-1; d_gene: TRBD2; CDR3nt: TGTGCCATCGGACTAGCGGGGGGGAATGAGCAGTTCTTC; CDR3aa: CAIGLAGGNEQFF
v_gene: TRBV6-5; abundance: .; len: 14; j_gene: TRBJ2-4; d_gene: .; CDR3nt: TGTGCCAGCAGTTACTCGGGAGGGGACAATGAGCAGTACTTC; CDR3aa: CASSYSGGDNEQYF
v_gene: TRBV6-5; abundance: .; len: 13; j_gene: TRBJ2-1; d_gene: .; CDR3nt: TGTGCCAGCAGTTACGACAGGCTCAATGAGCAGTTCTTC; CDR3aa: CASSYDRLNEQFF
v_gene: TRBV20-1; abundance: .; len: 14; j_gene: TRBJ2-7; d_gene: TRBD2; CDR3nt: TGCAGCCTAACCATAGCGGGGGGGATCTACGAGCAGTACTTC; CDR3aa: CSLTIAGGIYEQYF
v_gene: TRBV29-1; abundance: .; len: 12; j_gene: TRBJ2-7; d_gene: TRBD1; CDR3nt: TGCAGCGGTGGACAGGGATGGTACGAGCAGTACTTC; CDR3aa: CSGGQGWYEQYF
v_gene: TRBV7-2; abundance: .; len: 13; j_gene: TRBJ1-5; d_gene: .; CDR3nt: TGTGCCAGCAGCTTAGTTTCCGACCAGCCCCAGCATTTT; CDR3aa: CASSLVSDQPQHF
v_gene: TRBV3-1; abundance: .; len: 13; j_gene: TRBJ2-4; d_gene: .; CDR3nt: TGTGCCAGCAGCCCCAGGGTGTCGGGCATTCAGTACTTC; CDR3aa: CASSPRVSGIQYF
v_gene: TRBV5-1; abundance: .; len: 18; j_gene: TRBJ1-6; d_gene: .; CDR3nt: TGCGCCAGCAGCTTGCTCGGAGGGGGGAGCTCCTATAATTCACCCCTCCACTTT; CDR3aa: CASSLLGGGSSYNSPLHF
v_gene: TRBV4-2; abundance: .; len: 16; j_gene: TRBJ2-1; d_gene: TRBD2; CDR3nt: TGTGCCAGCAGCCAAGGGGCGGGGGGGCCTTTCAATGAGCAGTTCTTC; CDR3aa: CASSQGAGGPFNEQFF
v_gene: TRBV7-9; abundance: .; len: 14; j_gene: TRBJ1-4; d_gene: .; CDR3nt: TGTGCCAGCAGCTCCCAAGGGTCGGGCGAAAAACTGTTTTTT; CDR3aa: CASSSQGSGEKLFF
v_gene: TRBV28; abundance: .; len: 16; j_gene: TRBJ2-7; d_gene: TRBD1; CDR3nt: TGTGCCAGCAGTACTCCCGGAGGGACAGGGAATTACGAGCAGTACTTC; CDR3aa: CASSTPGGTGNYEQYF
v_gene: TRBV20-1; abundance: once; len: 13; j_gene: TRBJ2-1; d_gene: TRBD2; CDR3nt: TGCAGTGTTCGCGGGGGGGCAGGGAATGAGCAGTTCTTC; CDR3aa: CSVRGGAGNEQFF
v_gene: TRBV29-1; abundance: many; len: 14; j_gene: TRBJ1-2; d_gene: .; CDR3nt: TGCAGCGTTTTTCATCAGGGAAAAGGCTATGGCTACACCTTC; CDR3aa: CSVFHQGKGYGYTF
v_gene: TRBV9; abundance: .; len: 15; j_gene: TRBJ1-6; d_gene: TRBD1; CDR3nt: TGTGCCAGCAGCCCTTCCTCCTGGGGGGACAGGGGGGTCCACTTT; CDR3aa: CASSPSSWGDRGVHF
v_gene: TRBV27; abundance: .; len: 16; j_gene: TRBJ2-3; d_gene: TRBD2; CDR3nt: TGTGCCAGCTACGGACTAGCGGGGGGACTCACAGATACGCAGTATTTT; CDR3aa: CASYGLAGGLTDTQYF
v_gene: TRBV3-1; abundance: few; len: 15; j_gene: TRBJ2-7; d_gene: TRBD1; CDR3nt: TGTGCCAGCACCCCCCAGACAGGGAGCTCCTACGAGCAGTACTTC; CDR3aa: CASTPQTGSSYEQYF
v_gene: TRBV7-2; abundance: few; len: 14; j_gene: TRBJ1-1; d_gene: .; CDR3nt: TGTGCCAGCAGCAATGCAGGGATGAACACTGAAGCTTTCTTT; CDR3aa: CASSNAGMNTEAFF
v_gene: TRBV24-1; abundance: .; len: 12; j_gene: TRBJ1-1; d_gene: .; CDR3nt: TGTGCCACTGCCGAGGGGAACACTGAAGCTTTCTTT; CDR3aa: CATAEGNTEAFF
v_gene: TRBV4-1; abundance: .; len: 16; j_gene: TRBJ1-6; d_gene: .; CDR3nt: TGCGCCAGCAGCCAAGATGCCGGAGAGGGGAATTCACCCCTCCACTTT; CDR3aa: CASSQDAGEGNSPLHF
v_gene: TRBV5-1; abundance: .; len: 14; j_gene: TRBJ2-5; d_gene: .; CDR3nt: TGCGCCAGCAGCTTGATCCCTAGTTCCGAGACCCAGTACTTC; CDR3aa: CASSLIPSSETQYF
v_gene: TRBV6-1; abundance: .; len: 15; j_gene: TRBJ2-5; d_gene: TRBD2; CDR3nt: TGTGCCAGCAGTTTACTAGCGGGGGGGGAAGAGACCCAGTACTTC; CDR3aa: CASSLLAGGEETQYF
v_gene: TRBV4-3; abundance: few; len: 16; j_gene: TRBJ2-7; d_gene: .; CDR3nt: TGCGCCAGCAGCCAAGATTGGGGGGCAACCTCCTACGAGCAGTACTTC; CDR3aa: CASSQDWGATSYEQYF
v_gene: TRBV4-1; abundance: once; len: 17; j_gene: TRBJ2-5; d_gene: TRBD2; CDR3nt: TGCGCCAGCAGCCAAGAAAAGGTCAGCGGGGCGCAAGAGACCCAGTACTTC; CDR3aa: CASSQEKVSGAQETQYF
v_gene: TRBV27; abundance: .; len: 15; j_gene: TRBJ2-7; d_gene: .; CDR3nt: TGTGCCAGCAGCCCCCCACCACGAACAGCCTACGAGCAGTACTTC; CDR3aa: CASSPPPRTAYEQYF
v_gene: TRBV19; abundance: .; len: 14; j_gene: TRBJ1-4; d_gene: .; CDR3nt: TGTGCCAGTGGAGGGGCAGCCCTTAATGAAAAACTGTTTTTT; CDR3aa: CASGGAALNEKLFF
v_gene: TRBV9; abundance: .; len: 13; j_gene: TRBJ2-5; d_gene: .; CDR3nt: TGTGCCAGCAGCGTAGGCGACCAAGAGACCCAGTACTTC; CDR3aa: CASSVGDQETQYF
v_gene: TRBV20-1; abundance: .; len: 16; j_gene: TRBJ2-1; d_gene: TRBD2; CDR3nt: TGCAGTGCTAGATCTGCTAGCGGGGGGTCCTACGGTGAGCAGTTCTTC; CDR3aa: CSARSASGGSYGEQFF
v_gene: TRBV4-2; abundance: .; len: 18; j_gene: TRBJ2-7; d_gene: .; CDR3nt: TGTGTCAGCAGCCAAGAAACCAACCTAGAGAAAAGCTCCTACGAGCAGTACTTC; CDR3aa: CVSSQETNLEKSSYEQYF
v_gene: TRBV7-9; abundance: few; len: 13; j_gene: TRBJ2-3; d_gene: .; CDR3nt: TGTGCCAGCAGCTCGCCGACAGCAGATACGCAGTATTTT; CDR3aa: CASSSPTADTQYF
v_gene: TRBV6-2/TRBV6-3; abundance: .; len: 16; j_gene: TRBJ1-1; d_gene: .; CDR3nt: TGTGCCGGCAGTTTTCTCTCGACGGGGGTGAACACTGAAGCTTTCTTT; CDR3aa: CAGSFLSTGVNTEAFF